The next 31 T cell receptor beta chains were all read from a single sample in a study of blood T cell repertoires in COVID-19. Clones were sequenced by immunoSEQ multiplex PCR, and TCRdb holds only the in-frame ones, with some missing. The data show 70,000 to 85,000 clones, with about four fifths seen just once and 7% to 9.5% held by the top ten. The sequencing sample was made of peripheral blood. All receptors derive from a human donor in a cohort sampled during active COVID-19.

The J gene is TRBJ2-2, the V gene TRBV7-8; D perhaps matches TRBD1 (5 bases). V dropped 5 bases and J dropped 4 bases, with 8 bases sitting between them. Germline V CDR1 and CDR2: SGHVS, FQNEAQ. The CDR3 runs to 13 residues. CDR3 nucleotide sequence: TGTGCCAGCAGCCAAAGGGGCACCGGGGAGCTGTTTTTT. Protein product: CASSQRGTGELFF.

The V and J genes are TRBV23-1 and TRBJ2-1; 8 bases are a match to TRBD2. TRBV23-1 is given ORF status, its function remaining uncertain. V lost 0 bases to trimming and J lost 7 bases; unmatched junction nucleotides: 14. There are 18 residues in the CDR3. The CDR3 loop is CASSQSYTGGTGRNEQFF. The CDR3 nucleotides read TGCGCCAGCAGTCAATCATATACGGGGGGGACGGGTCGGAATGAGCAGTTCTTC.

This chain links TRBV5-1 with TRBJ1-2; TRBD1 matches 11 bases. V shed 4 bases, J shed 5 bases, and the junction held 7 bases outside the gene matches. The germline V gene has CDR1 SGHRS and CDR2 YFSETQ. The CDR3 has 15 amino acids. The chain's CDR3 is CASSAGTGGAYGYTF. Written as DNA, the CDR3 is TGCGCCAGCAGCGCAGGGACAGGGGGGGCTTATGGCTACACCTTC.

V and J are TRBV19 and TRBJ2-1; D is possibly TRBD1 (9 bases). This CDR3 comprises 17 residues. Trimming stripped 6 bases from V and 3 bases from J, with 21 bases between. Germline-derived CDR1 and CDR2 are LNHDA and SQIVND (reference sequence). CDR3 DNA: TGTGCCAGTAGACTCGGGGGGGACAGGGCTGGCTACAATGAGCAGTTCTTC. Amino acids: CASRLGGDRAGYNEQFF.

This clone was observed a handful of times. The rearrangement uses TRBV5-1 and TRBJ1-5; D possibly corresponds to TRBD1 (5 bases). Deletions cut 0 bases from V and 0 bases from J, with 10 bases between. From germline, CDR1 is SGHRS and CDR2 YFSETQ. CDR3 size: 16 residues. The CDR3 sequence is CASSLGGGDSNQPQHF. The CDR3 region has the DNA TGCGCCAGCAGCTTGGGAGGAGGGGATAGCAATCAGCCCCAGCATTTT.

The chain is built from TRBV7-2 and TRBJ2-7; TRBD2 matches at 7 bases. The CDR3 is 14 residues long. CDR1 is SGHTA and CDR2 is FQGNSA in the germline V gene. Trimming cost V 3 bases and J 4 bases; bases outside gene matches: 6. DNA for the CDR3: TGTGCCAGCAGCTTGGGGGGGACGGTATACGAGCAGTACTTC. Translation gives CASSLGGTVYEQYF.

The V gene is TRBV2, the J gene TRBJ2-3; 8 bases match TRBD1. V gave up 10 bases and J gave up 4 bases; unmatched junction bases: 4. The CDR3 spans 12 residues. In germline, CDR1 is SNHLY, CDR2 FYNNEI. CDR3 protein: CANSGGADTQYF. The CDR3 nucleotides read TGTGCCAACTCAGGGGGCGCAGATACGCAGTATTTT. Combining the CDR3 with reference TRBV2 and TRBJ2-3 gives the whole variable domain EPEVTQTPSHQVTQMGQEVILRCVPISNHLYFYWYRQILGQKVEFLVSFYNNEISEKSEIFDDQFSVERPDGSNFTLKIRSTKLEDSAMYFCANSGGADTQYFGPGTRLTVL.

CDR3 protein: CASSPGQGRIDEQYF. CDR3 DNA: TGTGCCAGCAGCCCGGGACAGGGTAGAATCGACGAGCAGTACTTC. The J gene is TRBJ2-7, the V gene TRBV5-4, with 9 bases fitting TRBD1. The CDR3 sequence is 15 residues long. Looked up from germline, CDR1 is SGHNT and CDR2 is YYREEE (reference sequence). Trimming took 4 bases from V and 5 from J; bases not matched to a gene: 10.

The chain carries TRBV5-1 and TRBJ2-1; the match to TRBD2 covers 8 bases. Trimming removed 1 base from V and 5 bases from J; junction bases left unmatched: 8. CDR1 and CDR2 from the germline V gene are SGHRS and YFSETQ. This CDR3 contains 16 residues. In DNA form, the CDR3 reads TGCGCCAGCAGCTTGTCTGCGGGAGGCCCTAACAATGAGCAGTTCTTC. This gives the protein CASSLSAGGPNNEQFF.

The gene calls are TRBV18 and TRBJ2-1; D is unresolved. The CDR3 is 13 amino acids. Germline lookup yields CDR1 KGHSH and CDR2 LQKENI. Trimming took 3 bases from V and 4 from J, leaving 7 bases between them. CDR3 region: CASSPGLYNEQFF. The CDR3 DNA follows: TGTGCCAGCTCACCGGGCCTATACAATGAGCAGTTCTTC.

The chain is built from TRBV19 and TRBJ2-2; the D is unclear. This CDR3 has 11 residues. Germline loops: CDR1 LNHDA, CDR2 SQIVND (reference sequence). V lost 8 bases and J lost 2, with 3 bases in between. The CDR3 region is CASGNTGELFF. The CDR3 DNA sequence: TGTGCCAGTGGCAACACCGGGGAGCTGTTTTTT. Drawing the rest from reference TRBV19 and TRBJ2-2, the complete variable domain is DGGITQSPKYLFRKEGQNVTLSCEQNLNHDAMYWYRQDPGQGLRLIYYSQIVNDFQKGDIAEGYSVSREKKESFPLTVTSAQKNPTAFYLCASGNTGELFFGEGSRLTVL.

This clone was recorded only once. V gene TRBV18 combines with J gene TRBJ2-1; 12 nucleotides match TRBD2. The CDR3 is 17 residues long. Germline loops: CDR1 KGHSH, CDR2 LQKENI. J was trimmed by 4 bases and V by 0 bases; bases with no gene match: 4. The DNA for the CDR3 is TGTGCCAGCTCACCACCGGCTAGCGGGGGGGCTTACAATGAGCAGTTCTTC. Protein: CASSPPASGGAYNEQFF.

The chain has TRBV5-5 and TRBJ2-5, with D unresolved. This CDR3 contains 14 residues. Trimming pared 4 bases from V and 4 bases from J, leaving 14 bases between. Germline CDR1 is SGHKS and CDR2 is YYEKEE (reference sequence). CDR3 residues: CASSPRPGLETQYF. In DNA, the CDR3 is TGTGCCAGCAGCCCTCGTCCGGGTTTAGAGACCCAGTACTTC.

This chain joins TRBV27 and TRBJ2-1; D may be TRBD2 (5 bases). V was cut by 4 bases and J by 0 bases, with 10 bases left in between. The V gene's germline CDR1 is MNHEY and CDR2 SMNVEV (reference sequence). The CDR3 consists of 15 residues. This chain's CDR3 is CASSSLGSSYNEQFF. CDR3 sequence (DNA): TGTGCCAGCAGTTCGCTAGGGAGCTCCTACAATGAGCAGTTCTTC.

This CDR3 reads CASSHNGQAGKLFF. In nucleotides, the CDR3 is TGTGCCAGCAGCCATAACGGACAGGCCGGAAAACTGTTTTTT. The rearrangement uses TRBV3-1 (or the pseudogene TRBV3-2) and TRBJ1-4, with 7 positions matching TRBD1. V was pared by 3 bases and J by 10 bases, with 8 bases of the junction left unmatched. The CDR3 runs 14 residues. Germline V gene data show CDR1 as LGHDT and CDR2 as YNNKEL (reference sequence).

The chain joins TRBV28 to TRBJ2-2; 7 positions match TRBD2. J gave up 6 bases and V 6 bases, and 13 bases lay outside the gene matches. This CDR3 is 16 amino acids long. The V gene's germline CDR1 is MDHEN and CDR2 SYDVKM. CDR3 sequence: CASRTIGGSGAGELFF. CDR3 DNA sequence: TGTGCCAGCAGGACGATTGGCGGGAGTGGGGCCGGGGAGCTGTTTTTT.

The chain joins TRBV3-1 (or the pseudogene TRBV3-2) to TRBJ2-6, with 7 bases identical to TRBD1. Germline values: CDR1 LGHDT, CDR2 YNNKEL (reference sequence). CDR3 length: 19 residues. V lost 1 base to trimming and J lost 1 base; unmatched junction nucleotides: 10. CDR3 in amino acids: CASSQVRAGGISGANVLTF. The CDR3, as DNA: TGTGCCAGCAGCCAAGTACGAGCAGGGGGTATTTCTGGGGCCAACGTCCTGACTTTC.

The chain uses TRBV10-3 and TRBJ1-2, with 9 nucleotides matching TRBD1. This CDR3 region has 15 residues. V dropped 0 bases and J dropped 8; count of bases not matched to a gene: 7. Germline V gives CDR1 ENHRY, CDR2 SYGVKD. CDR3 residues: CAISESRGQGDGYTF. CDR3 in DNA: TGTGCCATCAGTGAGTCGAGGGGACAGGGTGACGGCTACACCTTC.

The chain joins TRBV2 to TRBJ2-7, with TRBD1 matching over 7 bases. The J segment lost 3 bases and the V segment lost 11 bases, leaving 7 bases of the junction unmatched. Germline CDR1 is SNHLY and CDR2 is FYNNEI. The CDR3 consists of 12 residues. CDR3 nucleotide sequence: TGTGCCCACAACAGGGGCAGCTACGAGCAGTACTTC. As protein: CAHNRGSYEQYF. The whole variable domain, remainder taken from reference TRBV2 and TRBJ2-7, is EPEVTQTPSHQVTQMGQEVILRCVPISNHLYFYWYRQILGQKVEFLVSFYNNEISEKSEIFDDQFSVERPDGSNFTLKIRSTKLEDSAMYFCAHNRGSYEQYFGPGTRLTVT.

The chain is built from TRBV25-1 and TRBJ2-3, with 14 bases that match TRBD2. This CDR3 has 16 residues. V was clipped by 6 bases and J by 5 bases; unmatched bases: 7. Germline assignment: CDR1 MGHDK and CDR2 SYGVNS. The CDR3 loop reads CASRSGTSGRGDTQYF. The CDR3 DNA reads as TGTGCCAGCAGGTCCGGGACTAGCGGGAGAGGAGATACGCAGTATTTT.

V and J are TRBV21-1 and TRBJ1-4; the table's D call, TRBD1, was not checked against the DNA. TRBV21-1 is labeled a pseudogene. The CDR3 is 14 residues long. CDR3 coding DNA: TGTGCCAGCAGTCGTGGGACAGGGGCTGAAAAACTGTTTTTT. This encodes CASSRGTGAEKLFF.

J is TRBJ1-1 and V is TRBV10-1, with TRBD1 matching over 8 bases. The CDR3 extends over 15 amino acids. The V gene end was trimmed by 3 bases and the J gene end by 4 bases; junction bases not matched to a gene: 7. The germline gives CDR1 WNHNN, CDR2 SYGVQD (reference sequence). This CDR3 reads CASSDRTGLGTEAFF. CDR3 nucleotide sequence: TGCGCCAGCAGTGACCGGACAGGGCTCGGCACTGAAGCTTTCTTT.

This clone was picked up a small number of times. V gene TRBV5-1 combines with J gene TRBJ2-1; TRBD2 agrees at 7 bases. With V trimmed by 0 bases and J by 5 bases, 5 bases remained unmatched. The CDR3 has 15 amino acids. Germline CDR1 is SGHRS and CDR2 is YFSETQ. The DNA of the CDR3 is TGCGCCAGCAGCTTGGCCCCAGCGGGGAACAATGAGCAGTTCTTC. Protein product: CASSLAPAGNNEQFF.

This clone has a handful of counts. The CDR3 DNA is TGTGCCACCTCTTGGGGGGAGGGGGGACAGCCCCAGCATTTT. Amino acid sequence: CATSWGEGGQPQHF. J is TRBJ1-5 and V is TRBV15; possibly TRBD1 for D (6 bases). Trimming left V 8 bases short and J 7 bases short, with 18 bases between. The CDR3 covers 14 residues. Germline V gives CDR1 LNHNV, CDR2 YYDKDF (reference sequence). The full variable domain, its missing parts supplied by reference TRBV15 and TRBJ1-5, is DAMVIQNPRYQVTQFGKPVTLSCSQTLNHNVMYWYQQKSSQAPKLLFHYYDKDFNNEADTPDNFQSRRPNTSFCFLDIRSPGLGDTAMYLCATSWGEGGQPQHFGDGTRLSIL.

The V and J genes are TRBV7-8 and TRBJ2-7; maybe TRBD1 (5 bases). Germline loops: CDR1 SGHVS, CDR2 FQNEAQ. CDR3 length: 16 amino acids. The germline V and J ends were trimmed by 5 bases and 3 bases, with 20 bases remaining between them. CDR3: CASSKIPQASGYEQYF. In DNA, the CDR3 is TGTGCCAGCAGCAAAATACCACAGGCGTCGGGCTACGAGCAGTACTTC.

The V and J genes are TRBV7-6 and TRBJ1-1; D possibly corresponds to TRBD1 (5 bases). The CDR3 has 15 amino acids. In germline, CDR1 is SGHVS, CDR2 FNYEAQ. Trimming removed 4 bases from V and 0 bases from J, with 12 bases in between. The CDR3 DNA is TGTGCCAGCAGCTCAGGGTTTGTGATGAACACTGAAGCTTTCTTT. This translates into CASSSGFVMNTEAFF.

The J gene is TRBJ1-6, the V gene TRBV5-4; D remains unclear. The CDR3 is 13 amino acids. Deletions cut 0 bases from V and 8 bases from J, with 6 bases between. CDR1 is SGHNT and CDR2 is YYREEE in the germline V gene (reference sequence). CDR3 amino acids: CASSLGGDSPLHF. The CDR3 nucleotides read TGTGCCAGCAGCTTGGGCGGGGATTCACCCCTCCACTTT.

This chain uses TRBV15 with TRBJ2-4; the D gene is possibly TRBD2 (6 bases). V lost 3 bases to trimming and J lost 6 bases, with 18 bases between them. CDR1 LNHNV and CDR2 YYDKDF come from the germline V gene (reference sequence). The CDR3 length is 16 residues. As DNA, the CDR3 is TGTGCCACCAGCAGGCCCTCCCTGGCGGGACTAAACATTCAGTACTTC. This translates into CATSRPSLAGLNIQYF.

This CDR3 is CASRAGQSPATNEKLFF. CDR3 nucleotide sequence: TGTGCCAGCAGGGCCGGACAGTCCCCTGCAACTAATGAAAAACTGTTTTTT. The chain uses TRBV2 and TRBJ1-4, with a tentative D call TRBD1 (6 bases). The germline V and J ends were trimmed by 6 bases and 0 bases, with 17 bases remaining between them. From germline, CDR1 is SNHLY and CDR2 FYNNEI. This CDR3 has 17 amino acids.

The rearrangement joins TRBV2 to TRBJ1-6; perhaps TRBD1 as D (5 bases). The CDR3 extends over 15 amino acids. Germline V gene data show CDR1 as SNHLY and CDR2 as FYNNEI. The ends were cut back, 5 bases at V and 5 bases at J, with 13 bases in the middle. Here the CDR3 reads CASSIRGNNNSPLHF. CDR3 in DNA: TGTGCCAGCAGTATAAGGGGTAATAATAATTCACCCCTCCACTTT. Together with reference TRBV2 and TRBJ1-6, the CDR3 gives the full variable domain: EPEVTQTPSHQVTQMGQEVILRCVPISNHLYFYWYRQILGQKVEFLVSFYNNEISEKSEIFDDQFSVERPDGSNFTLKIRSTKLEDSAMYFCASSIRGNNNSPLHFGNGTRLTVT.

The rearrangement uses TRBV23-1 and TRBJ1-2, with 8 positions matching TRBD1. TRBV23-1 is sorted into the ORF group, with uncertain function. V gave up 0 bases and J gave up 8 bases; unmatched junction bases: 11. The CDR3 totals 16 residues. DNA of the CDR3: TGCGCCAGCAGTCAATCGGGTGAGGACAGGGAGAGCGGCTACACCTTC. Translated, it gives CASSQSGEDRESGYTF.